These 31 T cell receptor beta chains were all obtained from the same sample, sequenced in a study of blood T cells in healthy people across ages. The authors ran a second PCR of about 7 to 11 cycles using a sample-barcoded 5' primer and a J-beta primer mix. In TCRdb, the 5' RACE reads were re-called with MiXCR into one record per CDR3 protein. The table has over 1.5 million distinct CDR3 sequences, about 50% seen once. The sample was blood. All receptors come from a woman between 35 and 50 years old in good health.

This clonotype was recorded a few times. The chain uses TRBV20-1 and TRBJ1-1, with D hard to call. Trimming took off 0 bases at V and 4 bases at J, with 3 bases between the two ends. CDR1 and CDR2 from the germline V gene are DFQATT and SNEGSKA (reference sequence). The length of the CDR3 is 11 residues. This CDR3 is CSARETTEAFF. CDR3 nucleotide sequence: TGCAGTGCTAGAGAAACCACTGAAGCTTTCTTT.

The rearrangement uses TRBV6-2 or TRBV6-3 and TRBJ2-2, with D perhaps matching TRBD1 (5 bases). The CDR3 totals 14 residues. Germline CDR1 MNHEY, CDR2 SVGEGT. V was pared by 5 bases and J by 8 bases, with 15 bases between. CDR3 loop: CASSDTDIRGELFF. CDR3 in DNA: TGTGCCAGCAGTGACACGGACATAAGGGGGGAGCTGTTTTTT.

The gene calls are TRBV6-2 or TRBV6-3 and TRBJ1-1, with 7 bases fitting TRBD1. This CDR3 is built from 16 residues. The germline V gene encodes CDR1 MNHEY and CDR2 SVGEGT. V shed 6 bases, J shed 6 bases, and the junction held 16 bases outside the gene matches. CDR3 DNA sequence: TGTGCCAGCAGGCCGGAACAGGGGCGCAAGGACGCTGAAGCTTTCTTT. Amino acid sequence: CASRPEQGRKDAEAFF.

This sequence joins TRBV7-9 and TRBJ2-6; the match to TRBD1 covers 7 bases. Germline CDR1 and CDR2: SEHNR and FQNEAQ (reference sequence). V was pared by 5 bases and J by 0 bases, with 16 bases of the junction left unmatched. The CDR3 has 20 residues. DNA for the CDR3: TGTGCCAGCAGCCGAAAAACTACAGGGGCTACGGTCTCTGGGGCCAACGTCCTGACTTTC. Translated: CASSRKTTGATVSGANVLTF.

This chain links TRBV6-6 with TRBJ2-7; 10 bases align to TRBD1. V lost 7 bases to trimming and J lost 5 bases; unmatched junction nucleotides: 5. CDR3 length: 13 amino acids. Germline CDR1 reads MNHNY; CDR2 reads SVGAGI (reference sequence). The CDR3 DNA sequence: TGTGCCAGCACCGGGACAGGGGCCCACGAGCAGTACTTC. This sequence encodes CASTGTGAHEQYF.

V and J are TRBV20-1 and TRBJ2-4; 9 bases are a match to TRBD1. Matching the DNA end better, TRBJ2-7 makes the J call doubtful. The germline V gene encodes CDR1 DFQATT and CDR2 SNEGSKA (reference sequence). There are 15 residues in the CDR3. CDR3 in DNA: TGCAGTGCTCGAAAGGACAGGGGCGTCATCTACGAGCAGTACTTC. It encodes CSARKDRGVIYEQYF.

This clonotype was recorded a few times. The chain uses TRBV7-2 and TRBJ2-5, with D unclear. The CDR3 loop spans 13 amino acids. Germline V gene sequence: CDR1 SGHTA, CDR2 FQGNSA. Trimming stripped 2 bases from V and 5 bases from J, with 9 bases between. As DNA, the CDR3 is TGTGCCAGCAGCTTACTTGAGAAGGAGACCCAGTACTTC. This sequence encodes CASSLLEKETQYF.

This clonotype was seen a few times. The gene calls are TRBV7-2 and TRBJ2-7; the D gene could be TRBD1 or TRBD2 (5 bases each). Trimming removed 1 base from V and 7 bases from J, with 20 bases in between. CDR1 and CDR2 from the germline V gene are SGHTA and FQGNSA. The CDR3 runs to 16 residues. CDR3 sequence: CASSLGLMLGRREQYF. CDR3 coding DNA: TGTGCCAGCAGCTTAGGACTAATGTTGGGGCGCCGGGAGCAGTACTTC. Filled out from reference TRBV7-2 and TRBJ2-7, the complete variable domain reads GAGVSQSPSNKVTEKGKDVELRCDPISGHTALYWYRQSLGQGLEFLIYFQGNSAPDKSGLPSDRFSAERTGGSVSTLTIQRTQQEDSAVYLCASSLGLMLGRREQYFGPGTRLTVT.

This clonotype was counted between two and nine times. The V and J genes are TRBV3-1 and TRBJ2-6, with D perhaps TRBD2 (5 bases). From germline, CDR1 is LGHDT and CDR2 YNNKEL (reference sequence). The CDR3 consists of 15 residues. With 2 bases removed from V and 2 bases from J, the gap between germline ends came to 7 bases. The CDR3 sequence is CASSQRGPGANVLTF. The CDR3 DNA is TGTGCCAGCAGCCAACGAGGGCCTGGGGCCAACGTCCTGACTTTC.

This clonotype was detected a few times. This rearrangement joins TRBV7-2 to TRBJ2-7, with TRBD1 identical over 9 bases. The CDR3 is made up of 15 amino acids. The V gene's germline CDR1 is SGHTA and CDR2 FQGNSA. V dropped 4 bases and J dropped 1; count of bases not matched to a gene: 5. The CDR3 loop reads CASSSSTGGSYEQYF. The CDR3 nucleotides are TGTGCCAGCAGCTCCTCGACAGGGGGGTCCTACGAGCAGTACTTC. Together with reference TRBV7-2 and TRBJ2-7, the CDR3 gives the full variable domain: GAGVSQSPSNKVTEKGKDVELRCDPISGHTALYWYRQSLGQGLEFLIYFQGNSAPDKSGLPSDRFSAERTGGSVSTLTIQRTQQEDSAVYLCASSSSTGGSYEQYFGPGTRLTVT.

The V and J genes are TRBV24-1 and TRBJ2-5; 9 nucleotides match TRBD1. Germline trimming cut 6 bases from V and 2 bases from J; bases unmatched to any gene: 18. The CDR3 is 19 residues long. In germline, CDR1 is KGHDR, CDR2 SFDVKD. The DNA of the CDR3 is TGTGCCACCAGTTCCCCCCCGGGACAGGGTGGGATGGTACAAGAGACCCAGTACTTC. Residues: CATSSPPGQGGMVQETQYF.

The chain couples TRBV20-1 to TRBJ1-5, with D possibly TRBD1 on 6 matching bases. The CDR3 is made up of 14 amino acids. Trimming took 5 bases from V and 3 from J, leaving 14 bases between them. Germline V gives CDR1 DFQATT, CDR2 SNEGSKA (reference sequence). The DNA for the CDR3 is TGCAGTGCTCGGGGGGCAGGGATCAATCAGCCCCAGCATTTT. It yields the protein CSARGAGINQPQHF.

The chain has TRBV11-2 and TRBJ2-6; D is unresolved. V dropped 4 bases and J dropped 4 bases, with 11 bases sitting between them. This CDR3 has 15 residues. Germline CDR1 SGHAT, CDR2 FQNNGV. The CDR3 region is CASSYSQDGANVLTF. The CDR3 DNA reads as TGTGCCAGCAGCTATTCGCAGGACGGGGCCAACGTCCTGACTTTC. The complete variable domain, with remaining parts taken from reference TRBV11-2 and TRBJ2-6, reads EAGVAQSPRYKIIEKRQSVAFWCNPISGHATLYWYQQILGQGPKLLIQFQNNGVVDDSQLPKDRFSAERLKGVDSTLKIQPAKLEDSAVYLCASSYSQDGANVLTFGAGSRLTVL.

This sequence joins TRBV3-1 and TRBJ1-5; D is uncertain. The CDR3 totals 14 residues. The V gene's germline CDR1 is LGHDT and CDR2 YNNKEL (reference sequence). V was trimmed by 1 base and J by 0 bases, leaving 4 bases between them. CDR3 in DNA: TGTGCCAGCAGCCAAGGTACTAGCAATCAGCCCCAGCATTTT. Its translation is CASSQGTSNQPQHF.

This clonotype showed up just a few times. The chain couples TRBV12-3 or TRBV12-4 to TRBJ1-5, with D possibly TRBD1 on 6 matching bases. This CDR3 has 14 residues. Trimming left V 3 bases short and J 7 bases short, with 13 bases between. CDR3 nucleotides: TGTGCCAGCAGTTTCGTACAGGGATGGCAGCCCCAGCATTTT. Translated, it gives CASSFVQGWQPQHF.

The CDR3: CASSLALLGTERKNIQYF. The CDR3 coding sequence is TGTGCCAGCAGCTTAGCTCTTTTAGGGACAGAAAGAAAAAACATTCAGTACTTC. This chain connects TRBV7-2 to TRBJ2-4; 7 bases line up with TRBD1. Germline lookup yields CDR1 SGHTA and CDR2 FQGNSA. The CDR3 runs 18 residues. Trimming took 0 bases from V and 4 from J; bases not matched to a gene: 12.

The chain links TRBV7-9 to TRBJ2-5; D is unresolved. CDR3 length: 15 amino acids. CDR1 and CDR2 from the germline V gene are SEHNR and FQNEAQ (reference sequence). V was pared by 0 bases and J by 1 base, with 9 bases between. The CDR3 bases are TGTGCCAGCAGCTTAGCCAACTGGACCCAAGAGACCCAGTACTTC. Amino acid sequence: CASSLANWTQETQYF.

The V gene is TRBV7-9, the J gene TRBJ2-3; D is undetermined. Germline CDR1 is SEHNR and CDR2 is FQNEAQ (reference sequence). V shed 2 bases and J shed 9 bases, with 12 bases lying between them. The CDR3 covers 13 residues. The CDR3 protein is CASSLSALGTQYF. CDR3 nucleotides: TGTGCCAGCAGCTTATCAGCGCTAGGGACGCAGTATTTT.

This clonotype appeared a single time. V gene TRBV12-3 or TRBV12-4 combines with J gene TRBJ1-2; D uncertain. The ends were cut back, 3 bases at V and 8 bases at J, with 13 bases in the middle. The CDR3 totals 13 residues. The CDR3 region has the DNA TGTGCCAGCAGTTTTACAAGCATCCGAGGCTACACCTTC. Amino acid sequence: CASSFTSIRGYTF.

The V gene is TRBV7-9, the J gene TRBJ1-2; no reliable D call. Between the trimmed V and J ends, which lost 5 bases and 5 bases, there was a span of 18 bases. The germline V gene encodes CDR1 SEHNR and CDR2 FQNEAQ (reference sequence). The CDR3 totals 15 residues. CDR3 in amino acids: CASSKDGSPSYGYTF. As DNA, the CDR3 is TGTGCCAGCAGCAAGGACGGATCCCCTTCGTATGGCTACACCTTC.

The rearrangement links TRBV11-2 to TRBJ2-1, with TRBD2 identical over 15 bases. The CDR3 runs 21 residues. Germline V gene sequence: CDR1 SGHAT, CDR2 FQNNGV. V was clipped by 5 bases and J by 2 bases; unmatched bases: 16. This CDR3 is CASSLPEERTSGGGTYNEQFF. Written as DNA, the CDR3 is TGTGCCAGCAGCCTCCCGGAAGAACGGACTAGCGGGGGGGGAACCTACAATGAGCAGTTCTTC.

The chain couples TRBV7-2 to TRBJ1-1; no clear D. Trimming removed 6 bases at V and 6 bases at J, with 20 bases between. The CDR3 has 15 amino acids. Looked up from germline, CDR1 is SGHTA and CDR2 is FQGNSA. The CDR3 is CASSQLLLGPAEAFF. The CDR3 DNA follows: TGTGCCAGCAGTCAACTGCTACTGGGTCCTGCTGAAGCTTTCTTT.

The J gene is TRBJ1-2, the V gene TRBV28; no firm D call. The CDR3 loop spans 14 amino acids. Germline V gene data show CDR1 as MDHEN and CDR2 as SYDVKM. V was trimmed by 4 bases and J by 8 bases, leaving 17 bases between them. The CDR3 loop reads CASSSPAGRGGYTF. The DNA of the CDR3 is TGTGCCAGCAGTTCCCCCGCCGGGAGAGGAGGCTACACCTTC.

The chain couples TRBV29-1 to TRBJ2-7; 7 positions match TRBD1. The J segment lost 2 bases and the V segment lost 6 bases, leaving 10 bases of the junction unmatched. This CDR3 has 14 residues. Germline lookup yields CDR1 SQVTM and CDR2 ANQGSEA. CDR3 bases: TGCAGCGTAAGAGACAGGGTAAAGGCCTACGAGCAGTACTTC. Translating it yields CSVRDRVKAYEQYF.

This rearrangement joins TRBV28 to TRBJ2-1; no definite D call. This CDR3 is built from 16 residues. Germline V gene data show CDR1 as MDHEN and CDR2 as SYDVKM. The ends were cut back, 6 bases at V and 0 bases at J, with 15 bases in the middle. Written as DNA, the CDR3 is TGTGCCAGCAGGTTTAGTCTCGGACCCTCCTACAATGAGCAGTTCTTC. Its protein is CASRFSLGPSYNEQFF. The variable domain in full, completed from reference TRBV28 and TRBJ2-1, reads DVKVTQSSRYLVKRTGEKVFLECVQDMDHENMFWYRQDPGLGLRLIYFSYDVKMKEKGDIPEGYSVSREKKERFSLILESASTNQTSMYLCASRFSLGPSYNEQFFGPGTRLTVL.

The chain couples TRBV7-6 to TRBJ2-3, with D uncertain. Germline lookup yields CDR1 SGHVS and CDR2 FNYEAQ. V lost 1 base, J lost 4 bases, and 15 bases lay in between. The CDR3 runs to 16 residues. CDR3 in amino acids: CASSLGFATGSDTQYF. DNA for the CDR3: TGTGCCAGCAGCTTAGGGTTTGCTACGGGTTCAGATACGCAGTATTTT.

This rearrangement joins TRBV2 to TRBJ2-7; 13 bases fit TRBD2. The V segment lost 8 bases and the J segment 2 bases; nucleotides outside the gene matches: 3. The CDR3 runs 14 residues. Germline V gene lookup returns CDR1 SNHLY and CDR2 FYNNEI. CDR3 DNA: TGTGCCAGCCCCGGACTAGCGGGAGCCTACGAGCAGTACTTC. Translating gives CASPGLAGAYEQYF.

This clonotype was observed a few times. The rearrangement uses TRBV7-2 and TRBJ2-5, with 9 bases aligning to TRBD1. The DNA end is more similar to TRBJ2-7, so the J call may be wrong. In germline, CDR1 is SGHTA, CDR2 FQGNSA. The CDR3 extends over 16 amino acids. The CDR3 bases are TGTGCCAGCAGCTTAGACCCCGGGACAGGGAGAGGCGAGCAGTACTTC. It codes for CASSLDPGTGRGEQYF.

The rearrangement uses TRBV28 and TRBJ1-2; the match to TRBD1 covers 7 bases. J lost 8 bases, V lost 5 bases, and 8 bases had no gene match. Germline V gene lookup returns CDR1 MDHEN and CDR2 SYDVKM. CDR3 length equals 13 residues. Here the CDR3 DNA reads TGTGCCAGCAGTACAGGGGTCTCGAGCGGCTACACCTTC. Protein: CASSTGVSSGYTF.

The chain carries TRBV3-1 and TRBJ2-3, with 8 bases fitting TRBD2. V gave up 1 base and J gave up 9 bases; unmatched junction bases: 3. The germline V gene has CDR1 LGHDT and CDR2 YNNKEL (reference sequence). The CDR3 extends over 13 amino acids. The CDR3 nucleotides read TGTGCCAGCAGCCAAGGACTAGCGCGCACGCAGTATTTT. Its translation: CASSQGLARTQYF.

The genes are TRBV4-3 and TRBJ2-3; D remains ambiguous. V was trimmed by 4 bases and J by 4 bases, leaving 27 bases between them. This CDR3 is built from 19 residues. CDR1 LGHNA and CDR2 YSLEER come from the germline V gene. The CDR3 DNA sequence: TGCGCCAGCAGCCCAAGTGTTGCTTCGACGAACGGCGCAGCAGATACGCAGTATTTT. Translated, it gives CASSPSVASTNGAADTQYF.